This TCR beta chain came from a study of blood T cells in healthy people across ages. Donation came from healthy Caucasian individuals in Russia who were aged about 6 to 95. The second PCR ran roughly 6 to 12 cycles with a sample-barcoded 5' primer and J-beta primers. One entry per CDR3 protein, called by TCRdb with MiXCR from the 5' RACE reads. The sample has about 900,000 distinct CDR3 sequences; less than 80% are singletons. The length of the CDR3 is 14 residues. V was pared by 1 base and J by 10 bases, with 11 bases between. The germline V gene has CDR1 SGHTA and CDR2 FQGNSA. Sequenced: blood. The rearrangement links TRBV7-2 to TRBJ1-6, with a weak D call TRBD1 (5 bases). The TCR comes from a man aged 25-45 years in good health. The CDR3 DNA is TGTGCCAGCAGCTTAGATGGGACCCGGTCACCCCTCCACTTT. This codes for CASSLDGTRSPLHF. The entire variable domain, with the rest obtained from reference TRBV7-2 and TRBJ1-6, is as follows: GAGVSQSPSNKVTEKGKDVELRCDPISGHTALYWYRQSLGQGLEFLIYFQGNSAPDKSGLPSDRFSAERTGGSVSTLTIQRTQQEDSAVYLCASSLDGTRSPLHFGNGTRLTVT.